Listed below are T cell receptor beta chains from one sample, sequenced in a study of T cells in Graves' hyperthyroidism and ophthalmopathy. TCRdb independently ran MiXCR on the multiplex PCR reads; one entry per CDR3 protein. The sample carries fewer than 900,000 distinct CDR3 sequences, 16% recorded once. Source material: blood. These receptors all come from a young man with Graves' hyperthyroidism. Both conserved end residues are part of each CDR3. Fields, in order: CDR3 protein, CDR3 DNA, V gene, clone size, D gene, J gene. The D gene is left open where the match is weak. Not every row has a clone size; where given, it reads once, few, many or a size class.

CASSQENSVLMEQFF | TGTGCCAGCAGCCAAGAAAACTCGGTCCTCATGGAGCAGTTCTTC | TRBV4-2 | few | - | TRBJ2-1
CSAWGGSRRYGYTF | TGCAGTGCTTGGGGTGGGTCCCGGAGGTATGGCTACACCTTC | TRBV20-1 | - | - | TRBJ1-2
CASSSTGSPTNEKLFF | TGTGCCAGCAGTTCGACAGGCAGTCCAACTAATGAAAAACTGTTTTTT | TRBV28 | many | - | TRBJ1-4
CASRRGHYNEQFF | TGTGCCAGTAGAAGGGGCCACTACAATGAGCAGTTCTTC | TRBV19 | - | - | TRBJ2-1
CASSQPRGAYDYGYTF | TGCGCCAGCAGCCAGCCGAGGGGGGCATATGACTATGGCTACACCTTC | TRBV4-1 | - | - | TRBJ1-2
CASSSHRDREVPEQFF | TGTGCCAGCAGCTCGCACCGGGACAGGGAGGTCCCTGAGCAGTTCTTC | TRBV5-1 | - | TRBD1 | TRBJ2-1
CASSELGQVNTEAFF | TGCGCCAGCAGTGAATTGGGACAAGTGAACACTGAAGCTTTCTTT | TRBV10-2 | few | - | TRBJ1-1
CASRTASGNQPQHF | TGTGCCAGCAGGACTGCCTCAGGCAATCAGCCCCAGCATTTT | TRBV2 | - | - | TRBJ1-5
CAGSLLQGAGTEAFF | TGTGCCGGCAGTCTATTACAGGGGGCTGGGACTGAAGCTTTCTTT | TRBV27 | few | TRBD1 | TRBJ1-1
CASSFGQKLFF | TGCGCCAGCAGCTTTGGGCAAAAACTGTTTTTT | TRBV5-1 | - | - | TRBJ1-4
CASTTGTSRHTGELFF | TGTGCCAGCACCACGGGGACTAGTCGCCACACCGGGGAGCTGTTTTTT | TRBV2 | - | TRBD2 | TRBJ2-2
CASSLRSVAGQAYEQYF | TGCGCCAGCAGCCTGCGGTCTGTAGCGGGACAAGCCTACGAGCAGTACTTC | TRBV5-1 | many | TRBD2 | TRBJ2-7
CSARGDRMNTEAFF | TGCAGTGCTAGAGGGGACAGAATGAACACTGAAGCTTTCTTT | TRBV20-1 | many | TRBD1 | TRBJ1-1
CASSHPGANSPLHF | TGTGCCAGCAGCCACCCCGGGGCCAATTCACCCCTCCACTTT | TRBV7-9 | few | - | TRBJ1-6
CASNPAGPRGQETQYF | TGTGCCAGCAACCCAGCAGGGCCCCGCGGGCAAGAGACCCAGTACTTC | TRBV28 | - | - | TRBJ2-5
CASSLGGRASTDTQYF | TGTGCCAGCAGCTTAGGCGGGAGGGCCTCCACAGATACGCAGTATTTT | TRBV11-2 | many | TRBD2 | TRBJ2-3
CASSLEGVRGSPLHF | TGCGCCAGCAGCCTCGAGGGCGTTCGGGGTTCACCCCTCCACTTT | TRBV4-3 | - | - | TRBJ1-6
CAISEGQITETQYF | TGTGCCATCAGTGAGGGACAGATAACAGAGACCCAGTACTTC | TRBV10-3 | many | - | TRBJ2-5
CASSPQGVALLTDTQYF | TGTGCCAGCTCACCACAGGGAGTAGCTCTACTCACAGATACGCAGTATTTT | TRBV18 | - | - | TRBJ2-3
CASSPGTGEETQYF | TGTGCCAGCTCACCAGGGACAGGGGAAGAGACCCAGTACTTC | TRBV18 | many | TRBD1 | TRBJ2-5
CSAPGPGGGWISLQTQYF | TGCAGTGCCCCCGGGCCGGGTGGGGGTTGGATTTCACTACAGACCCAGTACTTC | TRBV20-1 | many | - | TRBJ2-5
CASSTSGRPNEKLFF | TGTGCCAGCAGCACCAGTGGCAGACCAAATGAAAAACTGTTTTTT | TRBV11-2 | - | - | TRBJ1-4
CSASRVAGYSYEQYF | TGCAGTGCTAGCAGAGTAGCGGGTTACTCCTACGAGCAGTACTTC | TRBV20-1 | many | TRBD2 | TRBJ2-7
CSARRDTITGELFF | TGCAGTGCTAGAAGGGACACAATCACCGGGGAGCTGTTTTTT | TRBV20-1 | few | - | TRBJ2-2
CAWTESRDNYGYTF | TGTGCCTGGACCGAGTCCAGGGACAACTATGGCTACACCTTC | TRBV30 | many | - | TRBJ1-2
CASSPEDRRNTEAFF | TGCGCCAGCAGCCCCGAGGACAGGAGAAACACTGAAGCTTTCTTT | TRBV4-3 | once | TRBD1 | TRBJ1-1
CASSLRGRQETQYF | TGTGCCAGCAGTCTCCGCGGACGACAAGAGACCCAGTACTTC | TRBV2 | many | - | TRBJ2-5
CAWSALGQGSYEQYF | TGTGCCTGGAGTGCCCTGGGACAGGGATCGTACGAGCAGTACTTC | TRBV30 | many | TRBD1 | TRBJ2-7
CASITDTIYEQYF | TGTGCCAGTATCACAGACACAATCTACGAGCAGTACTTC | TRBV19 | - | - | TRBJ2-7
CASSRGFGGAFF | TGTGCCAGCAGCCGGGGATTTGGGGGAGCTTTCTTT | TRBV7-2 | - | - | TRBJ1-1
CASSRLLTGGARTEAFF | TGCGCCAGCAGCCGCCTCTTGACAGGGGGCGCCAGGACTGAAGCTTTCTTT | TRBV4-1 | - | TRBD1 | TRBJ1-1
CASSLQAGVYEQYF | TGTGCCAGCAGCTTGCAAGCGGGAGTTTACGAGCAGTACTTC | TRBV5-4 | few | TRBD2 | TRBJ2-7
CSASPQDSGIYTDTQYF | TGCAGTGCTAGTCCCCAGGACAGCGGGATTTACACAGATACGCAGTATTTT | TRBV20-1 | - | - | TRBJ2-3
CACLDTGYSEQYF | TGTGCCTGCCTAGACACAGGGTACTCCGAGCAGTACTTC | TRBV30 | few | - | TRBJ2-7
CASSQGQGALHF | TGTGCCAGCAGCCAAGGTCAGGGGGCCCTCCACTTT | TRBV3-1 | - | TRBD1 | TRBJ1-6
CASFGQGLKGEAFF | TGTGCCAGCTTCGGACAGGGCCTTAAGGGTGAAGCTTTCTTT | TRBV19 | - | TRBD1 | TRBJ1-1
CSARDPGQGEYEQYF | TGCAGTGCTAGAGACCCGGGACAGGGTGAATACGAGCAGTACTTC | TRBV20-1 | - | TRBD1 | TRBJ2-7
CASSYTGAYEQYF | TGTGCCAGCAGTTATACAGGGGCCTACGAGCAGTACTTC | TRBV6-1 | many | TRBD1 | TRBJ2-7
CASRVVGAGYGEQFF | TGTGCCAGCAGGGTAGTGGGGGCTGGGTACGGTGAGCAGTTCTTC | TRBV11-2 | many | - | TRBJ2-1
CSARVIRGTDTQYF | TGCAGTGCTAGAGTGATCAGGGGCACAGATACGCAGTATTTT | TRBV20-1 | - | - | TRBJ2-3
CASSYIPAPSAEVLFFGNEQFF | TGTGCCAGCAGTTACATCCCTGCGCCTAGCGCCGAGGTACTCTTTTTTGGGAATGAGCAGTTCTTC | TRBV6-2/TRBV6-3 | - | - | TRBJ2-1
CASSSTLDRRSYGYTF | TGTGCCAGCAGCTCGACCCTGGACAGGAGGTCCTATGGCTACACCTTC | TRBV7-2 | few | TRBD1 | TRBJ1-2
CSARDRGTSNTGELFF | TGCAGTGCTAGAGATAGAGGGACATCGAACACCGGGGAGCTGTTTTTT | TRBV20-1 | - | - | TRBJ2-2
CAARALATDTQYF | TGTGCCGCACGGGCGTTAGCCACAGATACGCAGTATTTT | TRBV28 | many | - | TRBJ2-3
CSARDGAGVNNEQFF | TGCAGTGCTAGAGATGGAGCGGGGGTTAACAATGAGCAGTTCTTC | TRBV20-1 | few | TRBD2 | TRBJ2-1
CASSQEEGSSGNTIYF | TGCGCCAGCAGCCAAGAAGAAGGGAGCTCTGGAAACACCATATATTTT | TRBV4-3 | few | - | TRBJ1-3